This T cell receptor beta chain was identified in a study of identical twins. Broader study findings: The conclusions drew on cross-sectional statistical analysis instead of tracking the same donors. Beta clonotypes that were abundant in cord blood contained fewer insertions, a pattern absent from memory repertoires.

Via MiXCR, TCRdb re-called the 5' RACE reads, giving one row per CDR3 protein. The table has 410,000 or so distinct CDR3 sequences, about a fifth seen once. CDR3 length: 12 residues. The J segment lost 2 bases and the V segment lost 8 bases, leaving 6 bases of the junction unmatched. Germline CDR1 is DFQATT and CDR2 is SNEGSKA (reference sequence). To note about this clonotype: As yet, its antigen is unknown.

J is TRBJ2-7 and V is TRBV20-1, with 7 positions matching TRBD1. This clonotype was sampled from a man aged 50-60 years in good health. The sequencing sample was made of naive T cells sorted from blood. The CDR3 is CSQRQGPYEQYF. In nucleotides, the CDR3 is TGCAGTCAAAGACAGGGCCCCTACGAGCAGTACTTC.